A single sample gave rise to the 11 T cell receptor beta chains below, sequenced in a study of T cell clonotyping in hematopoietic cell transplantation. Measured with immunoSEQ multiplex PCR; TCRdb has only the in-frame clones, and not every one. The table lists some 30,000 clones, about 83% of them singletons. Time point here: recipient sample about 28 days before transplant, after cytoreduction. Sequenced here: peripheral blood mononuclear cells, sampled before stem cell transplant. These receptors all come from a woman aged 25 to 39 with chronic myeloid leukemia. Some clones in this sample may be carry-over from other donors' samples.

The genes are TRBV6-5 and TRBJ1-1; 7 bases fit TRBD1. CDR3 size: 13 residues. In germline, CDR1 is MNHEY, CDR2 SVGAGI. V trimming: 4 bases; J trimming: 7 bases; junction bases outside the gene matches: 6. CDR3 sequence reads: CASSFLRDSEAFF. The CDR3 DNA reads TGTGCCAGCAGTTTCCTCCGGGACAGTGAAGCTTTCTTT.

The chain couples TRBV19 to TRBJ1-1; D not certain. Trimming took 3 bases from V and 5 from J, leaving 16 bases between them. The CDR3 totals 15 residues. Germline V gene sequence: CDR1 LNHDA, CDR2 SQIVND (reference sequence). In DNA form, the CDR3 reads TGTGCCAGTAGTATCATACCAGGCGGCAATACTGAAGCTTTCTTT. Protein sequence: CASSIIPGGNTEAFF.

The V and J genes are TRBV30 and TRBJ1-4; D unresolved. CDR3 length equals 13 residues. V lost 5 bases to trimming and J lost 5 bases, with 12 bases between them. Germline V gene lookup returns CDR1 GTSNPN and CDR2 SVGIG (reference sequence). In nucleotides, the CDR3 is TGTGCCTGGTGGTCCAGGTCGAATGAAAAACTGTTTTTT. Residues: CAWWSRSNEKLFF. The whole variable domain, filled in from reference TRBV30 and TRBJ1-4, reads SQTIHQWPATLVQPVGSPLSLECTVEGTSNPNLYWYRQAAGRGLQLLFYSVGIGQISSEVPQNLSASRPQDRQFILSSKKLLLSDSGFYLCAWWSRSNEKLFFGSGTQLSVL.

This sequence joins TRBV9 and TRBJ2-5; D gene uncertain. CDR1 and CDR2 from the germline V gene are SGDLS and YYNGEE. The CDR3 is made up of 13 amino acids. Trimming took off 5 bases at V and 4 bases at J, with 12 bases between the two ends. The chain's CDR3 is CASSSNRGETQYF. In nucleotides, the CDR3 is TGTGCCAGCAGTTCAAACAGAGGAGAGACCCAGTACTTC. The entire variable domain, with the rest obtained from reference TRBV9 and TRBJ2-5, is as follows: DSGVTQTPKHLITATGQRVTLRCSPRSGDLSVYWYQQSLDQGLQFLIQYYNGEERAKGNILERFSAQQFPDLHSELNLSSLELGDSALYFCASSSNRGETQYFGPGTRLLVL.

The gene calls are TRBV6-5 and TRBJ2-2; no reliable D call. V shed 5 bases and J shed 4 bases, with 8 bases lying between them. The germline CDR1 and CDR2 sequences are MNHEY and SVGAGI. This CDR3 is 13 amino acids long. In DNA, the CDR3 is TGTGCCAGCAGTCCCCCGGCCACCGGGGAGCTGTTTTTT. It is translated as CASSPPATGELFF.

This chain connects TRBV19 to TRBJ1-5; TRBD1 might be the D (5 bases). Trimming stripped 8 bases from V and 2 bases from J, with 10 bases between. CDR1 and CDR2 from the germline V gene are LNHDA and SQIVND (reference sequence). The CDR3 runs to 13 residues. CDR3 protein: CASSGDRNQPQHF. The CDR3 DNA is TGTGCCAGTTCGGGGGACCGCAATCAGCCCCAGCATTTT.

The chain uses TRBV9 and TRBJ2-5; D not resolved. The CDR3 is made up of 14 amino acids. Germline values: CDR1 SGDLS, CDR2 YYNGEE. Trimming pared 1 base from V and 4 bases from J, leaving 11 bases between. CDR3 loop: CASSVIPVGETQYF. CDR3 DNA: TGTGCCAGCAGCGTAATCCCAGTGGGAGAGACCCAGTACTTC.

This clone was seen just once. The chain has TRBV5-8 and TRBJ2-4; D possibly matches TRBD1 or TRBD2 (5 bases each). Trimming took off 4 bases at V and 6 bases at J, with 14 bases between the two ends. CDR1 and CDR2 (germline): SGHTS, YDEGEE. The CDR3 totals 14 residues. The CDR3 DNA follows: TGTGCCAGCAGCCGGGGCTTTCCCCCAAACATTCAGTACTTC. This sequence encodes CASSRGFPPNIQYF.

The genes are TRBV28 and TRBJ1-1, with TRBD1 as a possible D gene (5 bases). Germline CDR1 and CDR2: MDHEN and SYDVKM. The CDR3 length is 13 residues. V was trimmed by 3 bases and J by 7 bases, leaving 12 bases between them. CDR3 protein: CASSFRAGGEAFF. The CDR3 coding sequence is TGTGCCAGCAGTTTCAGGGCGGGGGGTGAAGCTTTCTTT.

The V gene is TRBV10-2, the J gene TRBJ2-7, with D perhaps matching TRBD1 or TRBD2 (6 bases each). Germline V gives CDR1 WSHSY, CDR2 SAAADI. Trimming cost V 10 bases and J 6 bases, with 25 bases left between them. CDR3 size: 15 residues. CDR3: CATQPEGGRYSEQYF. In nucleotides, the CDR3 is TGCGCCACCCAACCCGAGGGGGGACGATACTCCGAGCAGTACTTC.

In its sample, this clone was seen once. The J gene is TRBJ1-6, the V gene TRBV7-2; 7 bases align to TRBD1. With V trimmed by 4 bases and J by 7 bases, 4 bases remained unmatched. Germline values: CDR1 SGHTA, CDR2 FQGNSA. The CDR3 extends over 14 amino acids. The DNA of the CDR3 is TGTGCCAGCAGCTACAGGGGAGGGAATTCACCCCTCCACTTT. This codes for CASSYRGGNSPLHF.